This T cell receptor beta chain came from a study of siplizumab effects on memory and regulatory T cells. Broader study findings: Mean Treg-derived proportions of mappable alloreactive CD4+ clones were 55% to 75% for siplizumab and about 28% for controls. Tregs that proliferated in siplizumab cultures did not have their suppressive function confirmed.

Profiled with immunoSEQ multiplex PCR; TCRdb holds only in-frame clones, not every one. This sample has about 100,000 clones; about 94% occur once, and the top ten carry over 1%. For this clone: Antigen: not known.

The sequenced sample was non-Treg CD4+ T cells sorted from blood. The sequence was obtained from a human donor in good health.

The DNA of the CDR3 is TGTGCCACCCGGGACCGAGGGTTGTTTGACTATGGCTACACCTTC. Encoded protein: CATRDRGLFDYGYTF. This chain uses TRBV19 with TRBJ1-2; weak D call: TRBD1 (5 bases). With 10 bases removed from V and 3 bases from J, the gap between germline ends came to 21 bases. The CDR3 runs 15 residues. Germline CDR1 and CDR2: LNHDA and SQIVND (reference sequence).